The 20 T cell receptor beta chains given below trace back to one sample, sequenced in a study of shared clonotypes between healthy human individuals. Repertoires were generated with immunoSEQ multiplex PCR, while TCRdb's copy carries only in-frame clones and drops some. The table records fewer than 400,000 clones, around 74% of them present only once. The sequencing input was memory CD4+ T cells sorted from blood. Stated subset: CD45RA-negative fraction. All receptors come from a man aged 30-40 years in good health.

Only a few counts were recorded for this clone. The J gene is TRBJ1-4, the V gene TRBV5-4; D is perhaps TRBD1 (5 bases). From germline, CDR1 is SGHNT and CDR2 YYREEE (reference sequence). This CDR3 has 15 amino acids. V was clipped by 0 bases and J by 7 bases, with 13 bases between them. The CDR3 sequence: CASSLAGGSREKLFF. The CDR3 region has the DNA TGTGCCAGCAGCTTGGCTGGGGGAAGTCGTGAAAAACTGTTTTTT.

The rearrangement uses TRBV19 and TRBJ1-5; unclear D gene. The CDR3 loop spans 14 amino acids. Deletions cut 4 bases from V and 2 bases from J, with 9 bases between. Germline V gene lookup returns CDR1 LNHDA and CDR2 SQIVND (reference sequence). Here the CDR3 reads CASSTKRGNQPQHF. The CDR3 bases are TGTGCCAGTAGTACCAAGAGGGGCAATCAGCCCCAGCATTTT.

The V call is TRBV7-9, the J call TRBJ1-4, with 10 bases that match TRBD1. CDR3 size: 15 residues. V shed 1 base, J shed 8 bases, and the junction held 4 bases outside the gene matches. The germline gives CDR1 SEHNR, CDR2 FQNEAQ (reference sequence). The DNA for the CDR3 is TGTGCCAGCAGCTTAGGACAGGGGGCGACCGAAAAACTGTTTTTT. Translating it yields CASSLGQGATEKLFF.

This clone has just a few counts. The chain links TRBV5-1 to TRBJ1-4; 7 bases align to TRBD1. The CDR3 spans 14 residues. CDR1 is SGHRS, CDR2 YFSETQ, per germline. The V segment lost 6 bases and the J segment 5 bases; nucleotides outside the gene matches: 7. The CDR3 DNA reads as TGCGCCAGCAAAACGGGACAGCCCAATGAAAAACTGTTTTTT. This codes for CASKTGQPNEKLFF.

The CDR3 region is CASSPYGPDYNEQFF. The CDR3 nucleotides read TGTGCCAGCTCACCTTATGGTCCGGATTACAATGAGCAGTTCTTC. The chain uses TRBV18 and TRBJ2-1; D remains unclear. The CDR3 is made up of 15 amino acids. V lost 3 bases and J lost 4, with 13 bases in between. CDR1 KGHSH and CDR2 LQKENI come from the germline V gene.

The chain links TRBV5-8 to TRBJ2-5; 8 bases match TRBD1. V was clipped by 3 bases and J by 0 bases; unmatched bases: 10. CDR3 size: 17 residues. CDR1 is SGHTS, CDR2 YDEGEE, per germline. The CDR3 bases are TGTGCCAGCAGCTCGAAACCGACAGGGGCGTACCAAGAGACCCAGTACTTC. Amino acids: CASSSKPTGAYQETQYF. Based on the CDR3 plus reference TRBV5-8 and TRBJ2-5, the full variable domain is EAGVTQSPTHLIKTRGQQATLRCSPISGHTSVYWYQQALGLGLQFLLWYDEGEERNRGNFPPRFSGRQFPNYSSELNVNALELEDSALYLCASSSKPTGAYQETQYFGPGTRLLVL.

The chain joins TRBV18 to TRBJ1-2, with 11 bases matching TRBD1. CDR1 and CDR2 from the germline V gene are KGHSH and LQKENI. V lost 6 bases to trimming and J lost 3 bases; unmatched junction nucleotides: 6. There are 15 residues in the CDR3. The CDR3 DNA sequence: TGTGCCAGCTCGAGTGGACAGGGGGCCTACTATGGCTACACCTTC. Residues: CASSSGQGAYYGYTF.

This clone has only a few counts. The chain is built from TRBV19 and TRBJ1-2; the D is unclear. This CDR3 is built from 13 residues. Trimming shortened V by 4 bases and J by 5 bases, and 11 bases separated the two germline ends. Germline V gene sequence: CDR1 LNHDA, CDR2 SQIVND (reference sequence). Here the CDR3 reads CASSNTVRYGYTF. CDR3 DNA: TGTGCCAGTAGTAACACAGTGAGGTATGGCTACACCTTC.

A few counts support this clone. The rearrangement uses TRBV7-2 and TRBJ2-1, with TRBD2 identical over 14 bases. The CDR3 covers 14 residues. CDR1 SGHTA and CDR2 FQGNSA come from the germline V gene. V was pared by 3 bases and J by 14 bases, with 6 bases of the junction left unmatched. The CDR3 region is CASSLGTSGSAEFF. Here the CDR3 DNA reads TGTGCCAGCAGCTTGGGGACTAGCGGGAGTGCTGAGTTCTTC. Filled out from reference TRBV7-2 and TRBJ2-1, the complete variable domain reads GAGVSQSPSNKVTEKGKDVELRCDPISGHTALYWYRQSLGQGLEFLIYFQGNSAPDKSGLPSDRFSAERTGGSVSTLTIQRTQQEDSAVYLCASSLGTSGSAEFFGPGTRLTVL.

The chain couples TRBV18 to TRBJ2-1; 8 bases fit TRBD1. The junction had 8 bases not matched to a gene; V was cut back by 5 bases and J by 5 bases. From germline, CDR1 is KGHSH and CDR2 LQKENI. The CDR3 has 15 residues. For the CDR3, the DNA is TGTGCCAGCTCAGTGGACAGGGTGAGGGACAATGAGCAGTTCTTC. It translates to CASSVDRVRDNEQFF.

The gene calls are TRBV6-5 and TRBJ1-2; possible D gene TRBD1, 6 bases. The CDR3 length is 13 residues. Germline V gives CDR1 MNHEY, CDR2 SVGAGI. Trimming removed 8 bases from V and 8 bases from J, with 18 bases in between. The CDR3, as DNA: TGTGCCAGCGGGGGCGGGTCGCGAGAGGGCTACACCTTC. Its translation: CASGGGSREGYTF.

This clone was counted once. The chain uses TRBV18 and TRBJ1-4; weak D call: TRBD1 (5 bases). Trimming took 6 bases from V and 8 from J, leaving 22 bases between them. This CDR3 is 16 amino acids long. The germline CDR1 and CDR2 sequences are KGHSH and LQKENI. CDR3 amino acids: CASSPVLGAQREKLFF. The CDR3, as DNA: TGTGCCAGCTCTCCGGTTTTAGGGGCGCAACGGGAAAAACTGTTTTTT.

The rearrangement links TRBV5-1 to TRBJ2-3; a possible D gene is TRBD1 (5 bases). This CDR3 comprises 15 residues. V lost 3 bases, J lost 0 bases, and 11 bases lay in between. The germline V gene encodes CDR1 SGHRS and CDR2 YFSETQ. The CDR3 DNA is TGCGCCAGCAGCTATTTCGACAGCAGCACAGATACGCAGTATTTT. It encodes CASSYFDSSTDTQYF. The variable domain in full, completed from reference TRBV5-1 and TRBJ2-3, reads KAGVTQTPRYLIKTRGQQVTLSCSPISGHRSVSWYQQTPGQGLQFLFEYFSETQRNKGNFPGRFSGRQFSNSRSEMNVSTLELGDSALYLCASSYFDSSTDTQYFGPGTRLTVL.

The CDR3 loop reads CAWDRGGGANVLTF. CDR3 DNA: TGTGCCTGGGATAGGGGAGGTGGGGCCAACGTCCTGACTTTC. The V and J genes are TRBV30 and TRBJ2-6; D may be TRBD2 (6 bases). CDR3 length: 14 amino acids. The germline CDR1 and CDR2 sequences are GTSNPN and SVGIG (reference sequence). V lost 5 bases to trimming and J lost 3 bases, with 11 bases between them.

The V gene is TRBV7-9, the J gene TRBJ1-1, with 9 bases aligning to TRBD1. Trimming removed 5 bases from V and 6 bases from J; junction bases left unmatched: 13. This CDR3 is built from 16 residues. Per the germline V gene, CDR1 is SEHNR and CDR2 is FQNEAQ (reference sequence). The CDR3 DNA reads TGTGCCAGCAGCCTAGGGACAGGGAAAGGATTCGCTGAAGCTTTCTTT. This codes for CASSLGTGKGFAEAFF.

This clone has a handful of counts. The gene calls are TRBV29-1 and TRBJ2-3, with unresolved D. Germline V gene data show CDR1 as SQVTM and CDR2 as ANQGSEA. The V end lost 5 bases, the J end lost 4 bases, and 7 bases lay between the germline ends. This CDR3 spans 11 amino acids. The DNA for the CDR3 is TGCAGCGTTATGTCGGCAGATACGCAGTATTTT. Amino acids: CSVMSADTQYF.

This clone showed up just a few times. This sequence joins TRBV27 and TRBJ1-2, with D possibly TRBD1 on 6 matching bases. The germline CDR1 and CDR2 sequences are MNHEY and SMNVEV (reference sequence). This CDR3 is 14 amino acids long. The V and J ends lost 0 bases and 7 bases respectively, with 12 bases between them. CDR3: CASSLSRQVPGYTF. The CDR3, as DNA: TGTGCCAGCAGTTTATCCCGACAGGTCCCTGGCTACACCTTC.

The chain carries TRBV5-8 and TRBJ2-1; 7 positions agree with TRBD2. This CDR3 contains 17 residues. Per germline, CDR1 SGHTS and CDR2 YDEGEE. Losses at the gene ends were 0 bases for V and 0 bases for J; bases not matched to a gene: 6. Here the CDR3 reads CASSLDAGAASYNEQFF. Here the CDR3 DNA reads TGTGCCAGCAGCTTGGATGCGGGAGCTGCCTCCTACAATGAGCAGTTCTTC.

The chain's CDR3 is CASSFAPGGYGNTIYF. The DNA for the CDR3 is TGTGCCAGCAGCTTTGCCCCAGGGGGGTACGGAAACACCATATATTTT. This chain links TRBV7-6 with TRBJ1-3; TRBD1 aligns across 7 bases. V lost 3 bases to trimming and J lost 4 bases; unmatched junction nucleotides: 9. Germline V gives CDR1 SGHVS, CDR2 FNYEAQ. This CDR3 has 16 residues.

This chain links TRBV6-5 with TRBJ2-3, with TRBD1 as a possible D gene (6 bases). V lost 2 bases, J lost 6 bases, and 9 bases lay in between. CDR1 is MNHEY, CDR2 SVGAGI, per germline. The CDR3 length is 13 residues. The CDR3 region is CASSYRGWDTQYF. The CDR3 DNA reads TGTGCCAGCAGTTACAGGGGGTGGGATACGCAGTATTTT.